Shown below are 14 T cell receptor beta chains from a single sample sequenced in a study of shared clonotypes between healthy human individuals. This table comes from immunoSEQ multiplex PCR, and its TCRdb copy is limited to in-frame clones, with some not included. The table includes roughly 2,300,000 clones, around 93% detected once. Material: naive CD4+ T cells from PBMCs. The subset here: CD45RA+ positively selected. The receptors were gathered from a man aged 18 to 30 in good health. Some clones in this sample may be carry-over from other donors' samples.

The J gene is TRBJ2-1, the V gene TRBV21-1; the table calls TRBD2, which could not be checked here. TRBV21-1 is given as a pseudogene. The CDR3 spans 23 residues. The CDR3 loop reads CASSSAPWEGRPNAKSSYNEQFF. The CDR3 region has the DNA TGTGCCAGCAGCTCTGCGCCGTGGGAGGGTCGCCCGAACGCCAAGAGCTCCTACAATGAGCAGTTCTTC.

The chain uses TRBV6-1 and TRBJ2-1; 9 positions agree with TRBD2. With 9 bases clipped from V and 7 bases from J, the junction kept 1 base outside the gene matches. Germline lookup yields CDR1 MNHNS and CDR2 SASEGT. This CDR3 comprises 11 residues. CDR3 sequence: CASSGRNEQFF. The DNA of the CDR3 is TGTGCCAGTAGCGGGAGAAATGAGCAGTTCTTC.

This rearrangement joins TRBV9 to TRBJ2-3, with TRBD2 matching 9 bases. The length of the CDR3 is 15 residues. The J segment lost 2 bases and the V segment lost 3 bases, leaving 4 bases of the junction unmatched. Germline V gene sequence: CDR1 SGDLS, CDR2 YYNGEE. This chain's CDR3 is CASSAGLAFTDTQYF. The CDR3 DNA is TGTGCCAGCAGCGCCGGACTAGCGTTCACAGATACGCAGTATTTT.

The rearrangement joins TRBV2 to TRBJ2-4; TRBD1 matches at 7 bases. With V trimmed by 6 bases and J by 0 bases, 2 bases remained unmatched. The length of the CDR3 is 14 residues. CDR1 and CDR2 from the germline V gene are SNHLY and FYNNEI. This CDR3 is CASRTGLAKNIQYF. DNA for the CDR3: TGTGCCAGCAGGACAGGGCTAGCCAAAAACATTCAGTACTTC.

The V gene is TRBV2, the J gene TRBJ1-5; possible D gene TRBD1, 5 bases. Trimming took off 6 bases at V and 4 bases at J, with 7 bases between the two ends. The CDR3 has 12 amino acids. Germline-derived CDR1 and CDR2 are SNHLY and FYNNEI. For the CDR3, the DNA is TGTGCCAGCAGGGCAGGGAATCAGCCCCAGCATTTT. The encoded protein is CASRAGNQPQHF.

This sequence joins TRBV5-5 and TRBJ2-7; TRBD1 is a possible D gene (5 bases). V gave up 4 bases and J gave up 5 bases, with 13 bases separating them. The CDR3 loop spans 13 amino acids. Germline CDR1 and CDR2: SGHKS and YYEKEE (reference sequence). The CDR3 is CASSRSDSHEQYF. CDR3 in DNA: TGTGCCAGCAGCCGGTCAGACAGCCACGAGCAGTACTTC.

The CDR3 bases are TGCGCCAGCAGCCAAGAACCCCGGTCGGGAGATACGCAGTATTTT. This codes for CASSQEPRSGDTQYF. The chain recombines TRBV4-1 with TRBJ2-3; D not certain. The V end was cut by 0 bases, the J end by 5 bases, with 12 bases between. The CDR3 runs 15 residues. Germline CDR1 is MGHRA and CDR2 is YSYEKL.

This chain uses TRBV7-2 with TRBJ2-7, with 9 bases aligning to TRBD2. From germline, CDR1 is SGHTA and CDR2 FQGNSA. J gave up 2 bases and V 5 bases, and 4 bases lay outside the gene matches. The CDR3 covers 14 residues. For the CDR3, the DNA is TGTGCCAGCAGCCGACTAGCGGAGGCCTACGAGCAGTACTTC. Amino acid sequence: CASSRLAEAYEQYF. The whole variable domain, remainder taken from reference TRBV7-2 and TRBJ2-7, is GAGVSQSPSNKVTEKGKDVELRCDPISGHTALYWYRQSLGQGLEFLIYFQGNSAPDKSGLPSDRFSAERTGGSVSTLTIQRTQQEDSAVYLCASSRLAEAYEQYFGPGTRLTVT.

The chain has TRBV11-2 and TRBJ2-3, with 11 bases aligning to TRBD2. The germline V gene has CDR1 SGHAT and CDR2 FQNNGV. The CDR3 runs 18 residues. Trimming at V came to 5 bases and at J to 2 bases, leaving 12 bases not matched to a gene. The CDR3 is CASSLYLLAGGPTDTQYF. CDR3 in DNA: TGTGCCAGCAGCCTCTACCTTCTAGCGGGAGGACCCACAGATACGCAGTATTTT.

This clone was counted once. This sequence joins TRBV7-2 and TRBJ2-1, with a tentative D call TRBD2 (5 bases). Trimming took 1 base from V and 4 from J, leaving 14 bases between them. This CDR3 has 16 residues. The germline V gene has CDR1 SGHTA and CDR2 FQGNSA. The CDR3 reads CASSLGLRRPYNEQFF. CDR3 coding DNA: TGTGCCAGCAGCTTAGGTCTAAGGAGGCCTTACAATGAGCAGTTCTTC.

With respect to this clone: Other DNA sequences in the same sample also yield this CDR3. The CDR3 region is CASSSTQGAETQYF. For the CDR3, the DNA is TGTGCCAGCAGTTCCACACAGGGGGCAGAGACCCAGTACTTC. The rearrangement links TRBV28 to TRBJ2-5; 9 positions agree with TRBD1. With V trimmed by 4 bases and J by 4 bases, 4 bases remained unmatched. CDR1 MDHEN and CDR2 SYDVKM come from the germline V gene. The CDR3 is made up of 14 amino acids.

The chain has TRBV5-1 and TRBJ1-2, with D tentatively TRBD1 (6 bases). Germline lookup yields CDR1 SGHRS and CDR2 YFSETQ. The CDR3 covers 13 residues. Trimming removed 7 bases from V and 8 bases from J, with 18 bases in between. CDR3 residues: CASRGPQGSGYTF. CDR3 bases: TGCGCCAGCCGCGGGCCCCAGGGGAGCGGCTACACCTTC.

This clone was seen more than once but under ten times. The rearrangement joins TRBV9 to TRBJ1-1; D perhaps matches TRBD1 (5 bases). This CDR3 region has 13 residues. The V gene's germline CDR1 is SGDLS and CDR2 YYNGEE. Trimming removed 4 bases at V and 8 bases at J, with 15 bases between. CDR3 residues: CASSSHGGREAFF. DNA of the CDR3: TGTGCCAGCAGCTCCCATGGGGGGAGGGAAGCTTTCTTT.

CDR3 sequence reads: CASSVGRGNEKLFF. In DNA, the CDR3 is TGCGCCAGCAGCGTCGGACGGGGGAATGAAAAACTGTTTTTT. The V and J genes are TRBV5-1 and TRBJ1-4; D is possibly TRBD1 (5 bases). The V end lost 4 bases, the J end lost 5 bases, and 12 bases lay between the germline ends. Germline lookup yields CDR1 SGHRS and CDR2 YFSETQ. This CDR3 is built from 14 residues.